Below are 6 T cell receptor beta chains sequenced from a single sample in a study of blood T cell repertoires in COVID-19. Profiled with immunoSEQ multiplex PCR; TCRdb holds only in-frame clones, not every one. The sample gives about 360,000 clones, around 87% of which show up once; around 3% is in the top ten. The sample comprised peripheral blood. The receptors derive from a human donor in a cohort sampled during active COVID-19.

This clone was found a few times. Other nucleotide sequences in the sample specify the same CDR3. This rearrangement joins TRBV30 to TRBJ1-6; possibly TRBD1 for D (6 bases). This CDR3 spans 12 amino acids. Germline V lookup: CDR1 GTSNPN, CDR2 SVGIG (reference sequence). The V end lost 4 bases, the J end lost 5 bases, and 6 bases lay between the germline ends. The CDR3: CAWNRDNSPLHF. The CDR3 DNA is TGTGCCTGGAACAGGGATAATTCACCCCTCCACTTT.

The V call is TRBV24-1, the J call TRBJ2-1; D possibly corresponds to TRBD2 (5 bases). The CDR3 is made up of 14 amino acids. The V end lost 4 bases, the J end lost 5 bases, and 11 bases lay between the germline ends. Germline loops: CDR1 KGHDR, CDR2 SFDVKD. CDR3 in DNA: TGTGCCACCAGTGAGGGAGAAACTCACAATGAGCAGTTCTTC. Residues: CATSEGETHNEQFF.

The rearrangement links TRBV4-2 to TRBJ2-5; TRBD1 matches at 10 bases. Germline V gene lookup returns CDR1 LGHNA and CDR2 YNFKEQ. J was trimmed by 4 bases and V by 4 bases; bases with no gene match: 6. The CDR3 has 15 amino acids. DNA for the CDR3: TGTGCCAGCAGCCGTAACCGGGACAGGGGAGAGACCCAGTACTTC. Amino acid sequence: CASSRNRDRGETQYF.

The chain has TRBV5-1 and TRBJ2-5; a weak D match, TRBD2 (5 bases). Trimming cost V 0 bases and J 5 bases, with 17 bases left between them. Germline V gene data show CDR1 as SGHRS and CDR2 as YFSETQ. CDR3 length: 16 residues. The CDR3 DNA sequence: TGCGCCAGCAGCTTGGGCACCAGCGGAGAGGTGGAGACCCAGTACTTC. Encoded protein: CASSLGTSGEVETQYF.

The J gene is TRBJ2-7, the V gene TRBV3-1 (or the pseudogene TRBV3-2); 12 bases align to TRBD2. The junction had 10 bases not matched to a gene; V was cut back by 0 bases and J by 7 bases. The CDR3 has 17 residues. Germline lookup yields CDR1 LGHDT and CDR2 YNNKEL (reference sequence). DNA of the CDR3: TGTGCCAGCAGCCAAGAAGGAACTAGCGGGGGGTCGGGGGAGCAGTACTTC. Protein: CASSQEGTSGGSGEQYF.

This sequence joins TRBV10-3 and TRBJ2-7, with 13 nucleotides matching TRBD2. This CDR3 is 15 amino acids long. V was pared by 6 bases and J by 5 bases, with 7 bases of the junction left unmatched. Germline V gene data show CDR1 as ENHRY and CDR2 as SYGVKD. CDR3: CAISQGLAGLNEQYF. In DNA form, the CDR3 reads TGTGCCATCAGCCAGGGACTAGCGGGACTAAACGAGCAGTACTTC.